The 26 T cell receptor beta chains below come from one sample, sequenced in a study of OX40 agonist ivuxolimab in advanced cancers. Preparation of the library involved the immunoSEQ multiplex PCR assay. Imported from immuneACCESS, the table was reduced by TCRdb to in-frame sequences with V and J called. These copies leave out some clones; in studies compared against another copy, an unresolved V gene accounts for under half, and the cause of the remainder is not known. The sample records tens of thousands of clones, approximately 81% of which are singletons. The top ten clones comprise approximately 4.6% of the sample. The sample consisted of CD4+ or CD8+ T cells sorted from blood, taken in a trial of the OX40 agonist ivuxolimab. The origin of the receptors is an adult with an advanced solid tumor such as melanoma, head and neck, liver or kidney cancer.

This chain links TRBV30 with TRBJ1-6, with TRBD1 identical over 7 bases. Germline CDR1 GTSNPN, CDR2 SVGIG (reference sequence). The ends lost 0 bases at V and 5 bases at J; junction bases unmatched: 7. The CDR3 length is 16 residues. CDR3 DNA sequence: TGTGCCTGGAGTGTATCTGGGACAGCTAATAATTCACCCCTCCACTTT. The encoded protein is CAWSVSGTANNSPLHF.

The chain employs TRBV12-5 and TRBJ1-2, with D possibly TRBD1 on 5 matching bases. In germline, CDR1 is LGHNT, CDR2 FRNRAP. V shed 5 bases and J shed 6 bases, with 19 bases lying between them. The CDR3 totals 15 residues. The CDR3 here is CASGMTDRKGHGYTF. The DNA of the CDR3 is TGTGCTAGTGGTATGACAGATAGAAAAGGCCATGGCTACACCTTC.

This rearrangement joins TRBV5-8 to TRBJ2-5, with 9 bases aligning to TRBD1. The CDR3 runs 14 residues. V dropped 4 bases and J dropped 4; count of bases not matched to a gene: 5. Germline lookup yields CDR1 SGHTS and CDR2 YDEGEE. The CDR3 DNA follows: TGTGCCAGCAGCCCAAGGACAGGGGCAGAGACCCAGTACTTC. Its translation: CASSPRTGAETQYF.

This clone occurred a few times. V is TRBV7-8 and J is TRBJ2-2; maybe TRBD1 (6 bases). Germline assignment: CDR1 SGHVS and CDR2 FQNEAQ. The CDR3 contains 13 residues. V lost 7 bases to trimming and J lost 7 bases, with 13 bases between them. Here the CDR3 DNA reads TGTGCCAGCACCCTGAGAGGGGGCGGGGAGCTGTTTTTT. It codes for CASTLRGGGELFF.

The chain couples TRBV9 to TRBJ2-7; 7 bases fit TRBD1. The CDR3 has 15 amino acids. The germline CDR1 and CDR2 sequences are SGDLS and YYNGEE. Germline trimming cut 0 bases from V and 4 bases from J; bases unmatched to any gene: 7. The CDR3 region has the DNA TGTGCCAGCAGCGTAGCTCCAGGGGGTTCTTACGAGCAGTACTTC. It translates to CASSVAPGGSYEQYF.

For the CDR3, the DNA is TGTGCCAGCAGTCTCGGACAGGGTGCGAACACTGAAGCTTTCTTT. The encoded protein is CASSLGQGANTEAFF. The chain employs TRBV6-6 and TRBJ1-1, with 8 nucleotides matching TRBD1. Germline-derived CDR1 and CDR2 are MNHNY and SVGAGI (reference sequence). This CDR3 is 15 amino acids long. J gave up 1 base and V 5 bases, and 6 bases lay outside the gene matches.

This chain links TRBV2 with TRBJ2-1; the match to TRBD2 covers 11 bases. The trim removed 7 bases at V and 6 bases at J, leaving 5 bases unmatched. The germline V gene has CDR1 SNHLY and CDR2 FYNNEI. The CDR3 consists of 14 residues. The CDR3 sequence: CASTKGTSGNEQFF. The CDR3 region has the DNA TGTGCCAGCACAAAGGGGACTAGCGGCAATGAGCAGTTCTTC.

The CDR3 here is CAWSARTARNSPLHF. CDR3 sequence (DNA): TGTGCCTGGAGTGCAAGGACAGCTCGCAATTCACCCCTCCACTTT. The V and J genes are TRBV30 and TRBJ1-6, with D tentatively TRBD1 (6 bases). There are 15 residues in the CDR3. Trimming removed 1 base from V and 7 bases from J, with 14 bases in between. Germline V lookup: CDR1 GTSNPN, CDR2 SVGIG (reference sequence).

This clone was recorded a few times. V gene TRBV7-6 combines with J gene TRBJ1-2; TRBD1 agrees at 10 bases. Trimming removed 5 bases from V and 7 bases from J; junction bases left unmatched: 10. The CDR3 length is 15 residues. Per the germline V gene, CDR1 is SGHVS and CDR2 is FNYEAQ. Written as DNA, the CDR3 is TGTGCCAGCAGCAAGACAGGGGGCGTTGTGACTGGCTACACCTTC. As protein: CASSKTGGVVTGYTF.

This chain links TRBV6-1 with TRBJ1-2; TRBD1 matches at 8 bases. The CDR3 extends over 15 amino acids. The V and J ends lost 3 bases and 4 bases, in that order; junction bases with no gene match: 7. Germline V gene sequence: CDR1 MNHNS, CDR2 SASEGT. CDR3 amino acids: CASSEGTGGAYGYTF. The CDR3, as DNA: TGTGCCAGCAGTGAGGGGACAGGTGGAGCCTATGGCTACACCTTC.

The genes are TRBV6-1 and TRBJ2-1; possible D gene TRBD1, 5 bases. Germline CDR1 reads MNHNS; CDR2 reads SASEGT. The CDR3 is made up of 15 amino acids. With 2 bases removed from V and 2 bases from J, the gap between germline ends came to 10 bases. The CDR3 DNA reads as TGTGCCAGCAGTGAAATTTGGGGCGCCTACAATGAGCAGTTCTTC. Residues: CASSEIWGAYNEQFF.

The chain recombines TRBV18 with TRBJ2-5; 8 positions match TRBD2. The V gene end was trimmed by 3 bases and the J gene end by 4 bases; junction bases not matched to a gene: 7. The germline CDR1 and CDR2 sequences are KGHSH and LQKENI. The length of the CDR3 is 15 residues. The CDR3 is CASSPGREGRETQYF. In DNA, the CDR3 is TGTGCCAGCTCACCCGGACGGGAGGGCCGAGAGACCCAGTACTTC.

This rearrangement joins TRBV7-6 to TRBJ2-7; D gene ambiguous. CDR3 length equals 14 residues. V dropped 0 bases and J dropped 0 bases, with 6 bases sitting between them. Germline CDR1 SGHVS, CDR2 FNYEAQ. This CDR3 is CASSLAPSSYEQYF. The CDR3 region has the DNA TGTGCCAGCAGCTTAGCGCCGAGCTCCTACGAGCAGTACTTC. The complete variable domain, with remaining parts taken from reference TRBV7-6 and TRBJ2-7, reads GAGVSQSPRYKVTKRGQDVALRCDPISGHVSLYWYRQALGQGPEFLTYFNYEAQQDKSGLPNDRFSAERPEGSISTLTIQRTEQRDSAMYRCASSLAPSSYEQYFGPGTRLTVT.

The CDR3 sequence: CASSGSGGEQETQYF. DNA for the CDR3: TGTGCCAGCAGTGGTAGCGGGGGGGAGCAAGAGACCCAGTACTTC. This chain connects TRBV2 to TRBJ2-5, with 11 nucleotides matching TRBD2. The CDR3 extends over 15 amino acids. Germline CDR1 reads SNHLY; CDR2 reads FYNNEI. Trimming took 4 bases from V and 2 from J; bases not matched to a gene: 3.

The V call is TRBV28, the J call TRBJ1-6; D is undetermined. The germline V and J ends were trimmed by 1 base and 5 bases, with 6 bases remaining between them. Germline values: CDR1 MDHEN, CDR2 SYDVKM. The CDR3 is 14 amino acids. The CDR3 DNA sequence: TGTGCCAGCAGTTTATTTCTCGATAATTCACCCCTCCACTTT. This codes for CASSLFLDNSPLHF. Full variable domain (missing parts from reference TRBV28 and TRBJ1-6): DVKVTQSSRYLVKRTGEKVFLECVQDMDHENMFWYRQDPGLGLRLIYFSYDVKMKEKGDIPEGYSVSREKKERFSLILESASTNQTSMYLCASSLFLDNSPLHFGNGTRLTVT.

The rearrangement uses TRBV25-1 and TRBJ1-6; D is unclear. The V end was cut by 1 base, the J end by 10 bases, with 8 bases between. Germline V lookup: CDR1 MGHDK, CDR2 SYGVNS. This CDR3 spans 13 amino acids. This CDR3 reads CASSESYKSPLHF. The CDR3 DNA follows: TGTGCCAGCAGTGAATCATACAAGTCACCCCTCCACTTT.

The rearrangement links TRBV19 to TRBJ1-2, with D maybe TRBD1 (6 bases). V dropped 4 bases and J dropped 6 bases, with 12 bases sitting between them. Germline V gene data show CDR1 as LNHDA and CDR2 as SQIVND (reference sequence). The CDR3 sequence is 13 residues long. CDR3 nucleotides: TGTGCCAGTAGTAACTACAGGGCAGATGGCTACACCTTC. Its protein product is CASSNYRADGYTF.

V and J are TRBV4-3 and TRBJ1-2; D remains unclear. With 1 base removed from V and 4 bases from J, the gap between germline ends came to 13 bases. The CDR3 length is 15 residues. CDR1 is LGHNA and CDR2 is YSLEER in the germline V gene. The CDR3 sequence: CASSQVGQLLYGYTF. The CDR3 nucleotides read TGCGCCAGCAGCCAAGTGGGCCAGCTACTCTATGGCTACACCTTC.

This rearrangement joins TRBV2 to TRBJ2-7; 11 bases are shared with TRBD1. With 2 bases clipped from V and 5 bases from J, the junction kept 5 bases outside the gene matches. This CDR3 region has 15 residues. Germline lookup yields CDR1 SNHLY and CDR2 FYNNEI. The CDR3 reads CASSEPGQGENEQYF. CDR3 nucleotides: TGTGCCAGCAGTGAACCGGGACAGGGGGAAAACGAGCAGTACTTC.

The rearrangement links TRBV7-9 to TRBJ1-2, with 8 bases fitting TRBD1. The germline V gene has CDR1 SEHNR and CDR2 FQNEAQ (reference sequence). V trimming: 4 bases; J trimming: 7 bases; junction bases outside the gene matches: 8. This CDR3 has 14 residues. CDR3 amino acids: CASSSRQGSFGYTF. The CDR3 DNA is TGTGCCAGCAGCTCAAGACAGGGGAGCTTTGGCTACACCTTC.

This clone was counted once. The CDR3 spells CASSIRDRDNTEAFF. The DNA of the CDR3 is TGTGCCAGCAGCATACGAGACAGAGATAACACTGAAGCTTTCTTT. The chain has TRBV9 and TRBJ1-1; tentative D call: TRBD1 (5 bases). CDR3 size: 15 residues. Germline V lookup: CDR1 SGDLS, CDR2 YYNGEE. V was shortened by 4 bases and J by 2 bases, with 15 bases between the two germline ends.

The V call is TRBV7-3, the J call TRBJ1-1; possibly TRBD1 for D (5 bases). V was clipped by 1 base and J by 6 bases, with 9 bases between them. Germline V gives CDR1 SGHTA, CDR2 FQGTGA. This CDR3 is built from 13 residues. This CDR3 reads CASSLNLGAEAFF. As DNA, the CDR3 is TGTGCCAGCAGCTTAAACTTAGGGGCTGAAGCTTTCTTT.

The chain employs TRBV7-8 and TRBJ2-1; 9 bases align to TRBD2. Trimming took 1 base from V and 5 from J; bases not matched to a gene: 12. The CDR3 contains 18 residues. Germline loops: CDR1 SGHVS, CDR2 FQNEAQ. The CDR3 here is CASSLDPRRRGGNNEQFF. The CDR3 DNA reads TGTGCCAGCAGCTTAGACCCGCGGAGGCGGGGGGGAAACAATGAGCAGTTCTTC.

J is TRBJ2-3 and V is TRBV14; D gene ambiguous. Looked up from germline, CDR1 is SGHDN and CDR2 is FVKESK. CDR3 size: 11 residues. V was clipped by 4 bases and J by 5 bases, with 4 bases between them. The CDR3 protein is CASSLGDTQYF. CDR3 nucleotide sequence: TGTGCCAGCAGCCTTGGAGATACGCAGTATTTT.

The table lists this clone with a count of one. V is TRBV6-5 and J is TRBJ1-2; D gene ambiguous. Germline V gene sequence: CDR1 MNHEY, CDR2 SVGAGI. Trimming cost V 7 bases and J 4 bases, with 13 bases left between them. CDR3 length equals 13 residues. The CDR3: CASTPAVPYGYTF. CDR3 coding DNA: TGTGCCAGCACCCCGGCGGTCCCCTATGGCTACACCTTC.

The chain is built from TRBV7-2 and TRBJ1-2; 7 bases are shared with TRBD1. Germline CDR1 is SGHTA and CDR2 is FQGNSA. The CDR3 sequence is 14 residues long. The ends lost 4 bases at V and 5 bases at J; junction bases unmatched: 7. DNA of the CDR3: TGTGCCAGCAGCTGGGGACAGAATCGTTATGGCTACACCTTC. This translates into CASSWGQNRYGYTF.